These 25 T cell receptor beta chains came from one sample sequenced in a study of vaccination and CD4 T cells after COVID-19. Sample treatment: approximately 9-day PBMC culture with coronavirus spike peptide pools or control peptides (ViraFEST assay). Cultured CD4+ T-cell DNA underwent Oncomine TCR Beta short-read sequencing. TCRdb re-called the PCR reads through MiXCR, storing one row per CDR3 protein. The sample carries about 9,100 distinct CDR3 sequences, 60% recorded once. The antigens for these receptors are not known. Sequencing used cultured CD4+ T cells from blood, obtained after SARS-CoV-2 vaccination. The source is a human donor with COVID-19.

This clonotype was seen a few times. The chain joins TRBV7-2 to TRBJ2-3, with 12 positions matching TRBD2. Germline loops: CDR1 SGHTA, CDR2 FQGNSA. With V trimmed by 7 bases and J by 5 bases, 4 bases remained unmatched. This CDR3 region has 14 residues. This CDR3 reads CASKASGGGDTQYF. The CDR3, as DNA: TGTGCCAGCAAGGCTAGCGGGGGGGGAGATACGCAGTATTTT.

This clonotype was seen a handful of times. The V and J genes are TRBV20-1 and TRBJ2-3; D tentatively reads TRBD1 or TRBD2 (5 bases each). Germline CDR1 reads DFQATT; CDR2 reads SNEGSKA (reference sequence). This CDR3 comprises 16 residues. V lost 8 bases to trimming and J lost 2 bases, with 23 bases between them. The CDR3, as DNA: TGCAGTCTGTCCGGGGCTACATTTGGGCTCACAGATACGCAGTATTTT. It translates to CSLSGATFGLTDTQYF.

There are a few counts of this clonotype. V gene TRBV18 combines with J gene TRBJ2-2; D unclear. V dropped 7 bases and J dropped 3 bases, with 6 bases sitting between them. This CDR3 has 12 amino acids. Germline CDR1 and CDR2: KGHSH and LQKENI. The CDR3 region is CASYRDTGELFF. CDR3 sequence (DNA): TGTGCCAGCTACCGAGACACCGGGGAGCTGTTTTTT.

This chain connects TRBV2 to TRBJ1-5; D gene ambiguous. The CDR3 extends over 16 amino acids. Trimming removed 4 bases from V and 0 bases from J, with 13 bases in between. Per germline, CDR1 SNHLY and CDR2 FYNNEI. The CDR3 region is CASSGGGRYSNQPQHF. CDR3 DNA: TGTGCCAGCAGTGGAGGAGGCCGGTATAGCAATCAGCCCCAGCATTTT.

Only a few counts were recorded for this clonotype. The chain carries TRBV10-3 and TRBJ1-5; 10 bases agree with TRBD1. J was trimmed by 5 bases and V by 1 base; bases with no gene match: 2. CDR1 and CDR2 (germline): ENHRY, SYGVKD. The CDR3 length is 15 residues. The DNA of the CDR3 is TGTGCCATCAGTGAGTTCGGACAGGGGGATCAGCCCCAGCATTTT. Translated: CAISEFGQGDQPQHF.

This clonotype was observed a few times. J is TRBJ1-6 and V is TRBV20-1; D is unclear. The CDR3 is 15 residues long. The V end was cut by 0 bases, the J end by 0 bases, with 6 bases between. Germline V gene data show CDR1 as DFQATT and CDR2 as SNEGSKA (reference sequence). In DNA form, the CDR3 reads TGCAGTGCTAGAGAATCCAGCTCCTATAATTCACCCCTCCACTTT. Its protein product is CSARESSSYNSPLHF.

The chain recombines TRBV6-2 or TRBV6-3 with TRBJ1-1, with D tentatively TRBD1 (5 bases). Trimming cost V 2 bases and J 4 bases, with 11 bases left between them. The V gene's germline CDR1 is MNHEY and CDR2 SVGEGT. This CDR3 contains 14 residues. The CDR3 nucleotides are TGTGCCAGCAGTTACACTGGGGGTACCACTGAAGCTTTCTTT. It encodes CASSYTGGTTEAFF.

This chain connects TRBV5-4 to TRBJ2-1, with 8 bases fitting TRBD2. This CDR3 is built from 16 residues. CDR1 SGHNT and CDR2 YYREEE come from the germline V gene (reference sequence). V gave up 0 bases and J gave up 0 bases; unmatched junction bases: 2. CDR3 amino acids: CASSLAGGASYNEQFF. CDR3 DNA sequence: TGTGCCAGCAGCTTGGCCGGGGGGGCCTCCTACAATGAGCAGTTCTTC.

The chain recombines TRBV10-3 with TRBJ1-6; possible D gene TRBD1, 5 bases. Germline V gene data show CDR1 as ENHRY and CDR2 as SYGVKD. The CDR3 contains 16 residues. V was pared by 2 bases and J by 6 bases, with 14 bases between. The chain's CDR3 is CAISETTGSGNSPLHF. CDR3 sequence (DNA): TGTGCCATCAGTGAGACAACAGGTTCGGGTAATTCACCCCTCCACTTT.

This chain connects TRBV7-9 to TRBJ2-2, with TRBD1 matching 11 bases. The germline V gene encodes CDR1 SEHNR and CDR2 FQNEAQ (reference sequence). The CDR3 has 16 amino acids. J was trimmed by 4 bases and V by 6 bases; bases with no gene match: 7. The CDR3 sequence: CASSFRTGGGTGELFF. In DNA form, the CDR3 reads TGTGCCAGCAGTTTTAGGACAGGGGGCGGCACCGGGGAGCTGTTTTTT.

The chain joins TRBV19 to TRBJ1-2, with a possible D match to TRBD1 (6 bases). The CDR3 is made up of 14 amino acids. Germline V gene sequence: CDR1 LNHDA, CDR2 SQIVND (reference sequence). Trimming left V 8 bases short and J 6 bases short, with 19 bases between. The CDR3 sequence: CASRGRGREDGYTF. The CDR3 coding sequence is TGTGCCAGTCGGGGGCGGGGGCGAGAGGATGGCTACACCTTC.

This clonotype appeared a few times. V gene TRBV20-1 combines with J gene TRBJ2-3; TRBD2 aligns across 9 bases. The CDR3 contains 16 residues. CDR1 is DFQATT and CDR2 is SNEGSKA in the germline V gene (reference sequence). V lost 3 bases, J lost 6 bases, and 13 bases stayed unmatched. This chain's CDR3 is CSARGRWAGGPDTQYF. For the CDR3, the DNA is TGCAGTGCTAGGGGGAGATGGGCGGGGGGGCCTGATACGCAGTATTTT.

In its sample, this clonotype was seen a few times. This sequence joins TRBV6-5 and TRBJ2-3; D may be TRBD2 (6 bases). The CDR3 contains 15 residues. Between the trimmed V and J ends, which lost 0 bases and 5 bases, there was a span of 12 bases. CDR1 is MNHEY and CDR2 is SVGAGI in the germline V gene. The CDR3 here is CASSYSIQGGDTQYF. The CDR3 DNA reads TGTGCCAGCAGTTACTCGATCCAGGGAGGAGATACGCAGTATTTT.

The CDR3 region is CASSPQRTGGEETQYF. The CDR3 DNA sequence: TGTGCCAGCAGCCCGCAGAGGACAGGGGGAGAAGAGACCCAGTACTTC. The chain employs TRBV7-6 and TRBJ2-5; 10 nucleotides agree with TRBD1. CDR1 SGHVS and CDR2 FNYEAQ come from the germline V gene. There are 16 residues in the CDR3. Trimming cost V 5 bases and J 3 bases; bases outside gene matches: 9.

V gene TRBV20-1 combines with J gene TRBJ2-1; D is possibly TRBD2 (6 bases). The CDR3 is made up of 15 amino acids. Germline values: CDR1 DFQATT, CDR2 SNEGSKA (reference sequence). Trimming left V 0 bases short and J 6 bases short, with 15 bases between. CDR3 DNA: TGCAGTGCTAGAGACGGGGGAAGGGTGGCCAATGAGCAGTTCTTC. Translating it yields CSARDGGRVANEQFF.

This clonotype has more than one count but fewer than ten. CDR3 sequence reads: CASSLVFGNNEQYF. CDR3 coding DNA: TGTGCCAGCAGCTTGGTATTCGGGAATAACGAGCAGTACTTC. V and J are TRBV7-9 and TRBJ2-7, with D perhaps TRBD2 (5 bases). Germline loops: CDR1 SEHNR, CDR2 FQNEAQ (reference sequence). Deletions cut 3 bases from V and 5 bases from J, with 14 bases between. This CDR3 comprises 14 residues.

V usage is TRBV20-1 and J usage is TRBJ2-7; 9 bases are shared with TRBD2. Germline CDR1 is DFQATT and CDR2 is SNEGSKA (reference sequence). This CDR3 comprises 13 residues. Unmatched junction bases numbered 9, after V lost 6 bases and J lost 6 bases. CDR3 DNA: TGCAGTGCCCGGGGACTAGCCCTTCGCGAGCAGTACTTC. Protein: CSARGLALREQYF.

The chain recombines TRBV7-2 with TRBJ2-3; 7 bases map to TRBD1. The germline CDR1 and CDR2 sequences are SGHTA and FQGNSA. This CDR3 is 14 amino acids long. V trimming: 6 bases; J trimming: 6 bases; junction bases outside the gene matches: 9. The CDR3 bases are TGTGCCAGCAGGGACCCAGACAGGGAGGATACGCAGTATTTT. It is translated as CASRDPDREDTQYF.

This sequence joins TRBV20-1 and TRBJ1-5; 9 positions agree with TRBD1. CDR1 is DFQATT and CDR2 is SNEGSKA in the germline V gene (reference sequence). With V trimmed by 0 bases and J by 6 bases, 9 bases remained unmatched. This CDR3 has 16 residues. CDR3 sequence reads: CSARDFRTGDVQPQHF. CDR3 coding DNA: TGCAGTGCTAGAGATTTTCGGACAGGGGACGTTCAGCCCCAGCATTTT.

The J gene is TRBJ2-3, the V gene TRBV24-1; TRBD2 matches at 8 bases. The CDR3 spans 13 residues. Germline assignment: CDR1 KGHDR and CDR2 SFDVKD. V shed 9 bases and J 4 bases; nucleotides not matched to a gene: 5. CDR3 in amino acids: CATGRGGSDTQYF. The CDR3 coding sequence is TGTGCCACCGGACGGGGGGGCTCAGATACGCAGTATTTT.

The CDR3 nucleotides are TGTGCCATCAGAAGGGATAGCACAGATACGCAGTATTTT. This gives the protein CAIRRDSTDTQYF. V and J are TRBV10-3 and TRBJ2-3, with D unclear. Per the germline V gene, CDR1 is ENHRY and CDR2 is SYGVKD. V lost 6 bases and J 0 bases, leaving 7 bases between the germline ends. The CDR3 is made up of 13 amino acids.

The chain has TRBV21-1 and TRBJ2-5; the DNA was not used to check the table's D call, TRBD1. TRBV21-1 constitutes a pseudogene. The CDR3 runs to 14 residues. The CDR3, as DNA: TGTGCCAGCAGCGTCCCGGGACAGGAAGAGACCCAGTACTTC. Translating it yields CASSVPGQEETQYF.

The chain combines TRBV10-2 with TRBJ2-3; TRBD2 might be the D (6 bases). Germline V gene data show CDR1 as WSHSY and CDR2 as SAAADI. V was shortened by 5 bases and J by 4 bases, with 16 bases between the two germline ends. The CDR3 consists of 15 residues. CDR3 protein: CASSSSSAGSDTQYF. The CDR3 DNA reads TGCGCCAGCAGTTCTTCTAGCGCGGGATCAGATACGCAGTATTTT.

The V call is TRBV6-1, the J call TRBJ2-1; tentative D call: TRBD2 (5 bases). This CDR3 is 14 amino acids long. V dropped 3 bases and J dropped 2 bases, with 8 bases sitting between them. From germline, CDR1 is MNHNS and CDR2 SASEGT. The CDR3 region is CASSDSGTYNEQFF. In DNA, the CDR3 is TGTGCCAGCAGTGACAGCGGCACCTACAATGAGCAGTTCTTC.

About this clonotype itself: The junction departs from the called germline gene at one end, perhaps through a read error. The chain employs TRBV5-1 and TRBJ2-2, with D perhaps TRBD2 (5 bases). CDR3 length: 16 amino acids. Germline V CDR1 and CDR2: SGHRS, YFSETQ. CDR3 nucleotides: TGCGCCAGCAGGTTGGTGGAGCGGAGGACCACCGGGGAGCTGTTTTTT. It specifies CASRLVERRTTGELFF. Full variable domain (missing parts from reference TRBV5-1 and TRBJ2-2): KAGVTQTPRYLIKTRGQQVTLSCSPISGHRSVSWYQQTPGQGLQFLFEYFSETQRNKGNFPGRFSGRQFSNSRSEMNVSTLELGDSALYLCASRLVERRTTGELFFGEGSRLTVL.